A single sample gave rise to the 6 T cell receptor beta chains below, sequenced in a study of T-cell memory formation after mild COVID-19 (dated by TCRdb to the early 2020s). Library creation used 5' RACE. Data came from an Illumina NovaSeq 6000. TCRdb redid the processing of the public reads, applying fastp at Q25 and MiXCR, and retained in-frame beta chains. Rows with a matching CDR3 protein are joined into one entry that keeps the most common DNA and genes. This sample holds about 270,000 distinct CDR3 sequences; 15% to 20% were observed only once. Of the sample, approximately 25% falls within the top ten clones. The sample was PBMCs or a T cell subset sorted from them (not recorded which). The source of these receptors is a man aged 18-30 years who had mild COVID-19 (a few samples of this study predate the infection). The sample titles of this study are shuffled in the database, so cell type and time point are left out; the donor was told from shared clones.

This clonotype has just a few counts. CDR3 sequence: CASSSPQGARTDTQYF. For the CDR3, the DNA is TGTGCCAGCAGTTCTCCTCAGGGGGCCCGCACAGATACGCAGTATTTT. The chain employs TRBV28 and TRBJ2-3; 8 bases fit TRBD1. The length of the CDR3 is 16 residues. CDR1 and CDR2 from the germline V gene are MDHEN and SYDVKM. V lost 4 bases to trimming and J lost 1 base; unmatched junction nucleotides: 7. The whole variable domain, filled in from reference TRBV28 and TRBJ2-3, reads DVKVTQSSRYLVKRTGEKVFLECVQDMDHENMFWYRQDPGLGLRLIYFSYDVKMKEKGDIPEGYSVSREKKERFSLILESASTNQTSMYLCASSSPQGARTDTQYFGPGTRLTVL.

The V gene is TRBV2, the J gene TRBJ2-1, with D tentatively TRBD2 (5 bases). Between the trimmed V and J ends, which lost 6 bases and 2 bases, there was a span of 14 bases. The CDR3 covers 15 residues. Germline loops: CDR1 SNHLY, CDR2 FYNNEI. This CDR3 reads CASREHWGAYNEQFF. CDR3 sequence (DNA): TGTGCCAGCAGGGAACACTGGGGAGCCTACAATGAGCAGTTCTTC. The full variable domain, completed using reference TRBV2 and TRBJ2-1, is EPEVTQTPSHQVTQMGQEVILRCVPISNHLYFYWYRQILGQKVEFLVSFYNNEISEKSEIFDDQFSVERPDGSNFTLKIRSTKLEDSAMYFCASREHWGAYNEQFFGPGTRLTVL.

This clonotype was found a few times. This chain's CDR3 is CASSLAVSYEQYV. CDR3 DNA: TGTGCCAGCAGCTTAGCCGTCAGTTACGAGCAGTACGTC. The rearrangement uses TRBV7-2 and TRBJ2-7; D is uncertain. This CDR3 comprises 13 residues. Germline V gene data show CDR1 as SGHTA and CDR2 as FQGNSA. V gave up 0 bases and J gave up 4 bases, with 7 bases separating them.

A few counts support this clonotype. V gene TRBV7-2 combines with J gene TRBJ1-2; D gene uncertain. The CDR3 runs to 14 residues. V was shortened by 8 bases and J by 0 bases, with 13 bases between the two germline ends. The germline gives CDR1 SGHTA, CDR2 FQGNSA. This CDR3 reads CASSSGRTNYGYTF. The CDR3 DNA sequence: TGTGCCAGCTCGTCGGGCAGAACTAACTATGGCTACACCTTC.

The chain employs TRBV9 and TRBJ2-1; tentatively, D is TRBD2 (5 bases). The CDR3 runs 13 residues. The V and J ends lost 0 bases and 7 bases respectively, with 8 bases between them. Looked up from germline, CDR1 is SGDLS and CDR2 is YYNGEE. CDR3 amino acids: CASSVATGNEQFF. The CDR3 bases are TGTGCCAGCAGCGTAGCTACGGGGAATGAGCAGTTCTTC.

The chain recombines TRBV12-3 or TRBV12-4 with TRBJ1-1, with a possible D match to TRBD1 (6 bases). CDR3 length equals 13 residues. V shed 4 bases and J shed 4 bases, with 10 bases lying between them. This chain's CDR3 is CASSSQGTTEAFF. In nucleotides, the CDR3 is TGTGCCAGCAGTTCGCAGGGGACCACTGAAGCTTTCTTT.